This T cell receptor (beta chain) was profiled in a study of human T cells and chemical hapten exposure. Study in general: Sensitizing treatment utilized 2% DPC over a roughly 2 cm by roughly 2 cm portion of upper inner arm skin.

Germline CDR1 MDHEN, CDR2 SYDVKM. The germline V and J ends were trimmed by 3 bases and 2 bases, with 7 bases remaining between them. The CDR3 extends over 13 amino acids. Time point meaning: patch test 1, 2 weeks after DPC sensitization. Treatment of the sample: therapeutic diphenylcyclopropenone sensitization with weekly scalp DPC. TCRdb reanalysed the RACE reads using MiXCR and keeps one entry per CDR3 protein. Counted here are roughly 380,000 distinct CDR3 sequences, more than 4.5% occurring once; the ten biggest clones make up approximately 2.3%. This clonotype was counted only a few times. J is TRBJ2-5 and V is TRBV28, with unresolved D. Sequenced material: whole blood, taken in connection with sensitization to the hapten diphenylcyclopropenone (DPC). This receptor was identified in a woman in her forties or fifties with alopecia areata. Some clones in this sample may be carry-over from other donors' samples. The CDR3 DNA reads TGTGCCAGCAGTTTTTCGACACAAGAGACCCAGTACTTC. This sequence encodes CASSFSTQETQYF.